The source of this T cell receptor beta chain is a study of response to subunit inactivated influenza vaccine. Findings and caveats of the study: After each seasonal influenza vaccination, few new T cells are recruited, the authors suggested.

V lost 4 bases, J lost 5 bases, and 16 bases lay in between. The CDR3 loop spans 15 amino acids. The V gene's germline CDR1 is MDHEN and CDR2 SYDVKM. Using its own MiXCR run on the RT-PCR reads, TCRdb lists one record per CDR3 protein. The repertoire consists of 650,000 to 800,000 distinct CDR3 sequences, with 11% to 15% occurring once and the leading ten covering 5.5% to 8%. This clonotype appeared a few times. Its antigen is unidentified. The material was PBMCs from blood, obtained about 14 days before vaccination. The receptor was isolated from a man between 50 and 59 years old who received an inactivated influenza vaccine. V and J are TRBV28 and TRBJ2-3; D uncertain. The CDR3 region has the DNA TGTGCCAGCAGTTCCACCGGGCGCGGAAGAGATACGCAGTATTTT. Translating it yields CASSSTGRGRDTQYF.